This is a list of T cell receptor beta chains from one sample in a study of cytomegalovirus exposure and HLA in healthy donors. Sequencing used immunoSEQ multiplex PCR; TCRdb keeps in-frame clones, though not all of them. The sample yields some 160,000 clones, roughly four fifths seen once. The sample taken for sequencing was PBMCs. All receptors derive from a woman aged 50 to 60 in good health and CMV-seronegative. Each CDR3 is given with its conserved first and last residue. A D gene is named only where the DNA matches it firmly. A row's size may be missing; if present it is once, few, many or a size class.

>TRBJ2-1|TRBD2|TRBV18|.
TGTGCCAGCTCACCCCAACTAGCGGGGGTGGCCAGTGAGCAGTTCTTC
CASSPQLAGVASEQFF
>TRBJ2-7|.|TRBV10-1|.
TGCGCCAGCAGCGACAATACCTACGAGCAGTACTTC
CASSDNTYEQYF
>TRBJ2-7|.|TRBV7-9|few
TGTGCCAGCGGGAGCGCATCCTACGAGCAGTACTTC
CASGSASYEQYF
>TRBJ2-3|.|TRBV11-1|once
TGTGCCAGCGGTGCTGGGGCCGATACGCAGTATTTT
CASGAGADTQYF
>TRBJ2-3|TRBD2|TRBV10-3|.
TGTGCCATCAGTGACAGCGTAGCGGGAGGGGCAGATACGCAGTATTTT
CAISDSVAGGADTQYF
>TRBJ1-1|TRBD1|TRBV18|.
TGTGCCAGCTCACTGGGACAGCAAAACACTGAAGCTTTCTTT
CASSLGQQNTEAFF
>TRBJ1-1|TRBD1|TRBV28|.
TGTGCCAGCAGCCGCCCGGGACAGCGGGACACTGAAGCTTTCTTT
CASSRPGQRDTEAFF
>TRBJ2-7|.|TRBV28|.
TGTGCCAGCAGCCGGAACAGGGATGCCTACGAGCAGTACTTC
CASSRNRDAYEQYF
>TRBJ2-7|.|TRBV6-1|.
TGTGCCAGCAGTGAATCGAACAAACGCTACGAGCAGTACTTC
CASSESNKRYEQYF
>TRBJ2-5|TRBD1|TRBV25-1|.
TGTGCCAGCAGGAGCCCGACAGGGGGCTCGTACCAAGAGACCCAGTACTTC
CASRSPTGGSYQETQYF
>TRBJ2-3|TRBD1|TRBV7-9|.
TGTGCCAGCAGCCTCAGACAGGGGGCTATGGATACGCAGTATTTT
CASSLRQGAMDTQYF
>TRBJ2-7|TRBD2|TRBV7-8|.
TGTGCCAGCAGCATAACTAGCGGGAGTTCCTACGAGCAGTACTTC
CASSITSGSSYEQYF
>TRBJ2-5|TRBD2|TRBV12-5|.
TGTGCTAGTGGTTTAGCGGGAGGAGGCGAGACCCAGTACTTC
CASGLAGGGETQYF
>TRBJ2-1|TRBD2|TRBV27|.
TGTGCCAGTAGCCCGGGTAGCGGGAGGGCCAATGAGCAGTTCTTC
CASSPGSGRANEQFF
>TRBJ2-3|.|TRBV29-1|.
TGCAGCGTTGAAGATGGGGGCCACACAGATACGCAGTATTTT
CSVEDGGHTDTQYF
>TRBJ1-4|TRBD1|TRBV7-2|.
TGTGCCAGCAGCCCTACAGGGGCTGGAAGAAATGAAAAACTGTTTTTT
CASSPTGAGRNEKLFF
>TRBJ1-3|TRBD1|TRBV2|once
TGTGCCAGCAGCCAGGACAGGGCGCTCACCATATATTTT
CASSQDRALTIYF
>TRBJ2-1|TRBD1|TRBV6-5|.
TGTGCCAGCAGTTACTCGGGACAGGGCCACAATGAGCAGTTCTTC
CASSYSGQGHNEQFF
>TRBJ1-5|TRBD1|TRBV23-1|.
TGCGCCAGCAGTCCTCCACCGACCGGGACAGGGGGCCGGGACGCCGATCAGCCCCAGCATTTT
CASSPPPTGTGGRDADQPQHF
>TRBJ2-3|TRBD2|TRBV10-1|.
TGCGCCAGCAGTGAAGCGGGGGCCACAGATACGCAGTATTTT
CASSEAGATDTQYF
>TRBJ2-5|TRBD1|TRBV29-1|.
TGCAGCGTTGTGCCAGGGGGAGTTATAGAGACCCAGTACTTC
CSVVPGGVIETQYF
>TRBJ1-2|TRBD1|TRBV27|once
TGTGCCAGCAGTTTGGTACAGGGGGATGACTATGGCTACACCTTC
CASSLVQGDDYGYTF